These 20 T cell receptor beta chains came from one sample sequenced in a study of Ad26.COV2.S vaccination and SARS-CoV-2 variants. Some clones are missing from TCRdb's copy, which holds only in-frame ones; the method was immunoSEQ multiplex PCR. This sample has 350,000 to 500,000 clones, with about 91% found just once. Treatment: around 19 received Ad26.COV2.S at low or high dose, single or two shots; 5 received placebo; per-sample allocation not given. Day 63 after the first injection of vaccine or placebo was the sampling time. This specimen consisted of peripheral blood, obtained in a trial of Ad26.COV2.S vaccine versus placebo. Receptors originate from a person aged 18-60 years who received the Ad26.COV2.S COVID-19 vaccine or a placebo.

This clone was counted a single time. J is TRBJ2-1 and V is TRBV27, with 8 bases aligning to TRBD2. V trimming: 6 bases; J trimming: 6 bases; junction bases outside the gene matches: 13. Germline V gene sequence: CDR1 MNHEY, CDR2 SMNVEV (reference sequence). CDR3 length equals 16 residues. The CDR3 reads CASSRREGPLTNEQFF. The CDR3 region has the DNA TGTGCCAGCAGCCGTCGGGAGGGACCCTTGACCAATGAGCAGTTCTTC.

The CDR3 nucleotides are TGCGCCAGCAGCCAAGCCCAGGGGGCGAACATTCAGTACTTC. The encoded protein is CASSQAQGANIQYF. The chain links TRBV4-1 to TRBJ2-4, with TRBD1 matching over 8 bases. With V trimmed by 1 base and J by 7 bases, 3 bases remained unmatched. Germline V gives CDR1 MGHRA, CDR2 YSYEKL. This CDR3 comprises 14 residues.

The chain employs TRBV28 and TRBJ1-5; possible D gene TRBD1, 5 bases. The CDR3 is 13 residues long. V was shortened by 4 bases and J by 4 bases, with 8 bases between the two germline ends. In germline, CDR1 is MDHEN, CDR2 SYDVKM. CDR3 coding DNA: TGTGCCAGCAGTTATCAGGGTAATCAGCCCCAGCATTTT. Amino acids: CASSYQGNQPQHF. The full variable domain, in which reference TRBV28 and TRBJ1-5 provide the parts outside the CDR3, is DVKVTQSSRYLVKRTGEKVFLECVQDMDHENMFWYRQDPGLGLRLIYFSYDVKMKEKGDIPEGYSVSREKKERFSLILESASTNQTSMYLCASSYQGNQPQHFGDGTRLSIL.

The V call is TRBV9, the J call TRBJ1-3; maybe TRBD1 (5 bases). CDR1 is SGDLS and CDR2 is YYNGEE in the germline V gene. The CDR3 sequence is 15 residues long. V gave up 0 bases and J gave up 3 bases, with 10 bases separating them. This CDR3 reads CASSVDRRDGNTIYF. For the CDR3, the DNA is TGTGCCAGCAGCGTAGACAGGCGTGATGGAAACACCATATATTTT.

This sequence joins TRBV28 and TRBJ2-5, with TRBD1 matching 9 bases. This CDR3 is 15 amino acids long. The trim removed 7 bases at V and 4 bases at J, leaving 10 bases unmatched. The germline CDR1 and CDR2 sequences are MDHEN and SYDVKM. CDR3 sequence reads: CASIGGTGRLETQYF. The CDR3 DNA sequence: TGTGCCAGCATAGGAGGGACAGGGAGGTTAGAGACCCAGTACTTC.

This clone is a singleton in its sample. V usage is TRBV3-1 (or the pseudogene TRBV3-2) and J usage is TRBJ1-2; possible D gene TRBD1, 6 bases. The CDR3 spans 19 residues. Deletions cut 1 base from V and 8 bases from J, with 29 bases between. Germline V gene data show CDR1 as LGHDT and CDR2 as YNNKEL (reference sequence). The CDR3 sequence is CASSQVWGFLQGWVYGYTF. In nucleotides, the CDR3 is TGTGCCAGCAGCCAAGTATGGGGGTTTTTACAGGGATGGGTGTACGGCTACACCTTC.

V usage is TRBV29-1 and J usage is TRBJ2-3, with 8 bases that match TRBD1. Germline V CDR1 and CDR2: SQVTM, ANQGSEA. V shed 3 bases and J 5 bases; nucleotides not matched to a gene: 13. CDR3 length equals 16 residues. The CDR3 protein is CSVEGDRPTSGDTQYF. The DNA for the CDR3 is TGCAGCGTTGAGGGGGACAGGCCCACTTCTGGAGATACGCAGTATTTT.

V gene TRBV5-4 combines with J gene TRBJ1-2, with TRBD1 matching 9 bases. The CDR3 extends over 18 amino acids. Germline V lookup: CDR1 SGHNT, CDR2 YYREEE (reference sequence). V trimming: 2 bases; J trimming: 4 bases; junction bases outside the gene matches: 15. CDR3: CASSFPGTGRSTAYGYTF. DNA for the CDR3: TGTGCCAGCAGCTTCCCCGGGACAGGGCGTAGTACTGCCTATGGCTACACCTTC.

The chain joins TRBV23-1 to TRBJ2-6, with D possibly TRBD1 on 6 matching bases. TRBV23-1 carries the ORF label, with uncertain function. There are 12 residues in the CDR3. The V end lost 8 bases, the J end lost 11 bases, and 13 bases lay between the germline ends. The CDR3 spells CASHRAPDVLTF. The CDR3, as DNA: TGCGCCAGCCACAGGGCCCCGGACGTCCTGACTTTC.

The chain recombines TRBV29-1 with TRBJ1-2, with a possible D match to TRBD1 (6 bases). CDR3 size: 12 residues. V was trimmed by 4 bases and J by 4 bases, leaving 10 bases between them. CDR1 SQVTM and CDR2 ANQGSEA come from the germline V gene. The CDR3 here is CSVGEGGYGYTF. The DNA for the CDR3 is TGCAGCGTTGGAGAAGGGGGCTATGGCTACACCTTC.

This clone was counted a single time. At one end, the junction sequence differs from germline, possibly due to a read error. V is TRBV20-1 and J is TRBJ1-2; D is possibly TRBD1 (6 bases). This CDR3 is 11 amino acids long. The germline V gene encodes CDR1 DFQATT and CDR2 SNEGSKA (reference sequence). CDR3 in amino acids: CSARGGIGYTF. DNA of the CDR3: TGCAGTGCGAGAGGGGGGATAGGCTACACCTTC.

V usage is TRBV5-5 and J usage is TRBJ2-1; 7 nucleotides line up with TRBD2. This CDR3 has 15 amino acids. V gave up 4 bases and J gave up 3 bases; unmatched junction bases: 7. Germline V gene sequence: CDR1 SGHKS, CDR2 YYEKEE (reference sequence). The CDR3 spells CASSREAIVYNEQFF. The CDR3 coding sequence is TGTGCCAGCAGCCGGGAGGCGATCGTCTACAATGAGCAGTTCTTC.

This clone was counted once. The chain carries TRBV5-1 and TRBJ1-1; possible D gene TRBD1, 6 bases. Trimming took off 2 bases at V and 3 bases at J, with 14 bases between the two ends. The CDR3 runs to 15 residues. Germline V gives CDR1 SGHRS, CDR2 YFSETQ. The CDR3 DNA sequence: TGCGCCAGCAGCTTATCCTCAGGGGTACACACTGAAGCTTTCTTT. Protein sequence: CASSLSSGVHTEAFF.

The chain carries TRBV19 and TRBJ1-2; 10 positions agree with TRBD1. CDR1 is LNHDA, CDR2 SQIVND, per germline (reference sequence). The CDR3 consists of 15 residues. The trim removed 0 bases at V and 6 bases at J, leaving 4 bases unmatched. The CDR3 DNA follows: TGTGCCAGTAGTATAGAACTGACAGGGGGCGATGGCTACACCTTC. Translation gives CASSIELTGGDGYTF.

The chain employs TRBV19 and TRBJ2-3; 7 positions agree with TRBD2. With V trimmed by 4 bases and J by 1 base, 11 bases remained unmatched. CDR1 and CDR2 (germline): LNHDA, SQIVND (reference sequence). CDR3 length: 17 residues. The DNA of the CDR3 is TGTGCCAGTAGTACCCGGACTTTGAGCGGGGGCACAGATACGCAGTATTTT. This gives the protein CASSTRTLSGGTDTQYF.

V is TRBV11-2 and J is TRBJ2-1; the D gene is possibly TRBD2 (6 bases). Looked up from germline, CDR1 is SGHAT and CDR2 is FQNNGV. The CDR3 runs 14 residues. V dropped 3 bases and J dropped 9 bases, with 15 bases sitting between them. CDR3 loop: CASSLTFAGSEQFF. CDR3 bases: TGTGCCAGCAGCTTGACCTTTGCCGGGAGTGAGCAGTTCTTC.

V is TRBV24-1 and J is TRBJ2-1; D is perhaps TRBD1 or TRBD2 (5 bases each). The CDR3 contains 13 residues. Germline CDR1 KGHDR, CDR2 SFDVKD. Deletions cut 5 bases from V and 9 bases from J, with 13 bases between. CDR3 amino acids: CATSVSGPGEQFF. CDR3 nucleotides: TGTGCCACCAGTGTCTCGGGGCCCGGTGAGCAGTTCTTC.

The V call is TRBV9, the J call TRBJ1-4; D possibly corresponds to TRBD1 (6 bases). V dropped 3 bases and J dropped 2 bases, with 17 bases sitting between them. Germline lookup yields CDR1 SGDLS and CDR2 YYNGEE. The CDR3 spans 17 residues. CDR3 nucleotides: TGTGCCAGCAGCGCTGGTGGAGGGGGTGGCACTAATGAAAAACTGTTTTTT. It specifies CASSAGGGGGTNEKLFF.

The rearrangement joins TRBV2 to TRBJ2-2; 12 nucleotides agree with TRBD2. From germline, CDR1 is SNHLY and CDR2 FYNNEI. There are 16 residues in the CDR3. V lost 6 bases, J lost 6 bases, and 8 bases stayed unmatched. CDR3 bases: TGTGCCAGCAGGCGGGCTAGCGGGGGGGCTCCCGGGGAGCTGTTTTTT. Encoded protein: CASRRASGGAPGELFF. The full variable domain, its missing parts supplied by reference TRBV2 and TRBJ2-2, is EPEVTQTPSHQVTQMGQEVILRCVPISNHLYFYWYRQILGQKVEFLVSFYNNEISEKSEIFDDQFSVERPDGSNFTLKIRSTKLEDSAMYFCASRRASGGAPGELFFGEGSRLTVL.

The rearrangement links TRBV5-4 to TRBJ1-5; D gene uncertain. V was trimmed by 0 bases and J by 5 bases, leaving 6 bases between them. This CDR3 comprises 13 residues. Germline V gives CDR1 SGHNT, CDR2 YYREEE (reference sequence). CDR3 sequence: CASSLGADQPQHF. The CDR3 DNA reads TGTGCCAGCAGCTTGGGGGCGGATCAGCCCCAGCATTTT.